This TCR beta chain was found in a study of blood T cell repertoires in COVID-19. This clone was seen only once. Germline V lookup: CDR1 MNHNS, CDR2 SASEGT. There are 17 residues in the CDR3. The germline V and J ends were trimmed by 4 bases and 0 bases, with 16 bases remaining between them. In the original workflow: Estimated nucleated cell counts came from reference gene primer amplification. Method: immunoSEQ multiplex PCR; TCRdb's copy keeps in-frame clones and lacks some. The D gene and trimming were derived from the DNA, and the V and J assignments and clone size from that table. In the table there are more than 65,000 clones, 90% to 95% of which are singletons.

The receptor's source is a human donor in a cohort sampled during active COVID-19. Material: peripheral blood. The chain couples TRBV6-1 to TRBJ1-3; D is perhaps TRBD1 (6 bases). CDR3 sequence (DNA): TGTGCCAGCAGTGCTTCCTACAGGGCCATCTCTGGAAACACCATATATTTT. Translated, it gives CASSASYRAISGNTIYF.